The sequence of this T cell receptor beta chain was determined in a study of Ad26.COV2.S vaccination and SARS-CoV-2 variants. General study results and limits: Total T cell responses, in the TCR breadth and depth analyses, may have been underestimated. Non-spike TCR breadth did not differ much between vaccine and placebo recipients.

Data came from immunoSEQ multiplex PCR; TCRdb stores just in-frame clones and leaves some out. The sample contains around 86,000 clones, less than 85% of which appear only once. The ends were cut back, 3 bases at V and 7 bases at J, with 5 bases in the middle. The CDR3 spans 11 residues. Germline V gene data show CDR1 as SGDLS and CDR2 as YYNGEE. With regard to this clone: Its antigen is as yet unknown.

The gene calls are TRBV9 and TRBJ2-1; D is uncertain. The clonotype comes from a human donor who had recovered from COVID-19. The material sequenced was peripheral blood, taken after recovery from COVID-19. The CDR3 nucleotides are TGTGCCAGCAGCGGAAGTAATGAGCAGTTCTTC. It yields the protein CASSGSNEQFF.